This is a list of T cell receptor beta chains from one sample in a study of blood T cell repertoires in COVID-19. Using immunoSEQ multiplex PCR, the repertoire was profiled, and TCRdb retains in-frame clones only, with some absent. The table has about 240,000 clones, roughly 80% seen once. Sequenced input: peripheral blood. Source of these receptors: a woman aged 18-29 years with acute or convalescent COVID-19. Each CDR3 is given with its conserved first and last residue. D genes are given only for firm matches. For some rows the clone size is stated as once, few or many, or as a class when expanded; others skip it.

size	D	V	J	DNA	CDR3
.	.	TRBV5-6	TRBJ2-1	TGTGCCAGCAGCTTGGTGCCAACAGGGAAATCGTGGAATGAGCAGTTCTTC	CASSLVPTGKSWNEQFF
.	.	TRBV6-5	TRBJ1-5	TGTGCCAGCAGTTACTTACAGGCACGACAGCCCCAGCATTTT	CASSYLQARQPQHF
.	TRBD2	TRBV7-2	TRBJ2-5	TGTGCCAGCAGCTGGATAGCGGGACTCGTAGAGACCCAGTACTTC	CASSWIAGLVETQYF
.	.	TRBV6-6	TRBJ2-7	TGTGCCACAACAGACGGGACACACTCCTACGAGCAGTACTTC	CATTDGTHSYEQYF
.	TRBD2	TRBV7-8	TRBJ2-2	TGTGCCAGCAGCCCCACTAGCGGGACCACTAAGACCGGGGAGCTGTTTTTT	CASSPTSGTTKTGELFF
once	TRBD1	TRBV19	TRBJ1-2	TGTGCCAGTAGCCTGACAGGGTTGGACTATGGCTACACCTTC	CASSLTGLDYGYTF
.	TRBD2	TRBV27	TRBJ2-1	TGTGCCAGCAGTTCCCCTATGCGGGAGGGCCTCTACAATGAGCAGTTCTTC	CASSSPMREGLYNEQFF
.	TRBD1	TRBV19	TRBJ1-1	TGTGCCAGTATCAGGTCAGGGGGGAACACTGAAGCTTTCTTT	CASIRSGGNTEAFF
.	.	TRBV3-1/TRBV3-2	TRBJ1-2	TGTGCCAGCAGCCAAGTTGTCTTAGAGGGCTACACCTTC	CASSQVVLEGYTF
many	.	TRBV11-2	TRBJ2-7	TGTGCCAGCAGCTGGGGGACTGCCTACGAGCAGTACTTC	CASSWGTAYEQYF
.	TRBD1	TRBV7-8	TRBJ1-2	TGTGCCAGCAGCAACGACAGGGGATCCTATGGCTACACCTTC	CASSNDRGSYGYTF
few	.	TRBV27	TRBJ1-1	TGTGCCAGCAGTTTACAGGGTTATACTGAAGCTTTCTTT	CASSLQGYTEAFF
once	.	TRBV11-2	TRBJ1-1	TGTGCCAGCAGCTCCCATAGGGAGCAGGAGGCTTTCTTT	CASSSHREQEAFF
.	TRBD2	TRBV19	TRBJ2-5	TGTGCCAGTAGTATAGATCGGAGCGGGAACCAAGAGACCCAGTACTTC	CASSIDRSGNQETQYF
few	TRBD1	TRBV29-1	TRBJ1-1	TGCAGCGTTGAAGATACACAGGGGGTAACTGAAGCTTTCTTT	CSVEDTQGVTEAFF
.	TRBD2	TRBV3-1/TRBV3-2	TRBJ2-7	TGTGCCAGCAGTCATCTAGCGGGAGCCCGCTACGAGCAGTACTTC	CASSHLAGARYEQYF
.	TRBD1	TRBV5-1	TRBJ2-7	TGCGCCAGCAGCGATGGGACAGGGGTGGACGAGCAGTACTTC	CASSDGTGVDEQYF
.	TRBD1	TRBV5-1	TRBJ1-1	TGCGCCAGCAGCCACCGGGACAGGGTGAACACTGAAGCTTTCTTT	CASSHRDRVNTEAFF
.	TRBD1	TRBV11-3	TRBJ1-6	TGTGCCAGCAGCTTGACAGGGAATCATTCACCCCTCCACTTT	CASSLTGNHSPLHF
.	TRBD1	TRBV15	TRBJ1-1	TGTGCCACCAGCAGAGAGGGACAGGGCCTTTCGGGGGCTTTCTTT	CATSREGQGLSGAFF
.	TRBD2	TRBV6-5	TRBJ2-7	TGTGCCAGCAGTTACTCGAAAGCGGGAGCATACGAGCAGTACTTC	CASSYSKAGAYEQYF
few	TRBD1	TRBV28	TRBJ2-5	TGTGCCAGCAGTTCACTGGACAGGGGGCCAGAGACCCAGTACTTC	CASSSLDRGPETQYF
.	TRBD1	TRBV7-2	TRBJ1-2	TGTGCCAGCAGCTTCGGACAGGGTGGGGGCTACACCTTC	CASSFGQGGGYTF
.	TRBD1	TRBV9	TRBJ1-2	TGTGCCAGCAGGCAGGGGGTTGGCTACACCTTC	CASRQGVGYTF
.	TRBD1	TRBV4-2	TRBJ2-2	TGTGCCAGCAGCCAAGCAACCGGACAGGGAGGCACCGGGGAGCTGTTTTTT	CASSQATGQGGTGELFF
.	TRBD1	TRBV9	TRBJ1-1	TGTGCCAGCAGCGTAGCTCCAGGGGGCTGGACTGAAGCTTTCTTT	CASSVAPGGWTEAFF
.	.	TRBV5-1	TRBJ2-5	TGCGCCAGCAGCTTCAGGGGAGTTTCAGAAGAGACCCAGTACTTC	CASSFRGVSEETQYF
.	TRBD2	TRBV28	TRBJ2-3	TGTGCCAGCAGCCCTCTGGGGGGGAGCACAGATACGCAGTATTTT	CASSPLGGSTDTQYF
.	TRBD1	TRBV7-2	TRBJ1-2	TGTGCCAGCAGCTTTACAGGGGCCCCTCAATTCTATGGCTACACCTTC	CASSFTGAPQFYGYTF
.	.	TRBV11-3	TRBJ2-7	TGTGCCAGCTCCAAGGGGGAATACGAGCAGTACTTC	CASSKGEYEQYF
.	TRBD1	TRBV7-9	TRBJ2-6	TGTGCCAGCAGCTTCAGGGACAGGGGGTTCTCTGGGGCCAACGTCCTGACTTTC	CASSFRDRGFSGANVLTF
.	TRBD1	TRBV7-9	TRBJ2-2	TGTGCCAGCAGCCCAAATAAAATTGGGACAGGGAGGACCGGGGAGCTGTTTTTT	CASSPNKIGTGRTGELFF
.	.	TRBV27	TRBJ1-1	TGTGCCAGTCTCCCCCCGGGGAACACTGAAGCTTTCTTT	CASLPPGNTEAFF
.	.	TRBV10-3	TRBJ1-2	TGTGCCATCAGTGGCCTCAGCGCGAACTATGGCTACACCTTC	CAISGLSANYGYTF
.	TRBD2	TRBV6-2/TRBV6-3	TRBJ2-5	TGTGCCAGCAGTACCTCTAGGACTAGCGGGGCGAAAGAGACCCAGTACTTC	CASSTSRTSGAKETQYF
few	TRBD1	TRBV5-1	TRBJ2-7	TGCGCCAGCAGCCCGGCGGCAGGGGGAGACGAGCAGTACTTC	CASSPAAGGDEQYF
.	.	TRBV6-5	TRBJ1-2	TGTGCCAGCAGTTACGGCAGAAACTATGGCTACACCTTC	CASSYGRNYGYTF
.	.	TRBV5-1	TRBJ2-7	TGCGCCAGCAGCTTGGGAGACTACTTCTACGAGCAGTACTTC	CASSLGDYFYEQYF
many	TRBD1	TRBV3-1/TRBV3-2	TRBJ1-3	TGTGCCAGCAGCCCTTTAGGACCAGGGGGCATAAACACCATATATTTT	CASSPLGPGGINTIYF
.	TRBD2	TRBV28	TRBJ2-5	TGTGCCAGCAGCCCCGGGGGGGGGCTAGAGACCCAGTACTTC	CASSPGGGLETQYF
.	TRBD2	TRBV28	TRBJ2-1	TGTGCCAGCAGTTTGGCGGGAGTCTACAATGAGCAGTTCTTC	CASSLAGVYNEQFF
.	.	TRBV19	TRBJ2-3	TGTGCCAGTAGTATAAGGGCGGGGACCTCCTCCGCAGATACGCAGTATTTT	CASSIRAGTSSADTQYF
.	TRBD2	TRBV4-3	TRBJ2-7	TGCGCCAGCAGCCAAGACTGGAGCGGGAGGGGCACTACTACCTACGAGCAGTACTTC	CASSQDWSGRGTTTYEQYF
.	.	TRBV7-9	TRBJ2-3	TGTGCCAGCAGCTTTAATTCCGTGGATACGCAGTATTTT	CASSFNSVDTQYF
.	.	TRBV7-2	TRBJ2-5	TGTGCCAGCAGCTTACGGTCCCCGGGACAAGGCGAGACCCAGTACTTC	CASSLRSPGQGETQYF
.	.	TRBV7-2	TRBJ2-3	TGTGCCAGCAGTCCCTCTTTAGCGGCAGATACGCAGTATTTT	CASSPSLAADTQYF
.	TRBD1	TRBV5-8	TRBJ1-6	TGTGCCAGCAGGTGGGGACAGGAAAGGTCTTCACCCCTCCACTTT	CASRWGQERSSPLHF
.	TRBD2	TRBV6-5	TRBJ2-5	TGTGCCAGCAGTTATCAGGGCGGGAGGGCCCGTGAGACCCAGTACTTC	CASSYQGGRARETQYF
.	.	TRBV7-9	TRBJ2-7	TGTGCCAGCAGCTACAGGGCGGGCGAGCAGTACTTC	CASSYRAGEQYF
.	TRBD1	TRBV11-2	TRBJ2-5	TGTGCCAGCAGCTTAGATGCAGGGGGCCAGACCCAGTACTTC	CASSLDAGGQTQYF
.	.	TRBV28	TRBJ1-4	TGTGCCAGCAGTTCCACAGGGCGCCAACTGTTTTTT	CASSSTGRQLFF
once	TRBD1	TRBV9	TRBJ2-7	TGTGCCAGCAGCACCCGGACAGGCGCCGTGAACGAGCAGTACTTC	CASSTRTGAVNEQYF
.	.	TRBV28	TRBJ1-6	TGTGCCAGCAGGCCGGCCTCGGGACTCATGGATTCACCCCTCCACTTT	CASRPASGLMDSPLHF